The 8 T cell receptor beta chains presented below share a single source sample, sequenced in a study of beta chain features in type 1 diabetes. The isolated RNA, all of it, was reverse transcribed, so expressed TCRB transcripts were what got sequenced. Assay used: immunoSEQ multiplex PCR; TCRdb lists only in-frame clones, some missing. The table lists 400,000 to 550,000 clones, roughly 10% of them singletons. Sequencing input: naive CD4+ T cells from blood. Receptors originate from a young woman in good health.

This sequence joins TRBV7-9 and TRBJ2-2, with D possibly being TRBD1 (5 bases). This CDR3 spans 16 amino acids. Trimming shortened V by 3 bases and J by 1 base, and 12 bases separated the two germline ends. The germline gives CDR1 SEHNR, CDR2 FQNEAQ (reference sequence). The CDR3 region has the DNA TGTGCCAGCAGCTTTATAGGAGACAGGAACACCGGGGAGCTGTTTTTT. Amino acids: CASSFIGDRNTGELFF.

V usage is TRBV29-1 and J usage is TRBJ2-5, with 10 bases fitting TRBD1. Germline lookup yields CDR1 SQVTM and CDR2 ANQGSEA. V lost 8 bases and J lost 2; bases outside the gene matches: 5. This CDR3 spans 13 amino acids. Written as DNA, the CDR3 is TGCAGCACCAGACAGGGGGCACAAGAGACCCAGTACTTC. Translating it yields CSTRQGAQETQYF.

J is TRBJ2-2 and V is TRBV7-3; weak D call: TRBD1 (5 bases). Germline assignment: CDR1 SGHTA and CDR2 FQGTGA. This CDR3 has 15 residues. V was cut by 2 bases and J by 8 bases, with 15 bases left in between. In nucleotides, the CDR3 is TGTGCCAGCAGCTTATATGGCCAGGGCTCAGGGGAGCTGTTTTTT. Amino acid sequence: CASSLYGQGSGELFF.

This clone was seen only a few times. The rearrangement uses TRBV20-1 and TRBJ2-7, with D unclear. Germline CDR1 is DFQATT and CDR2 is SNEGSKA (reference sequence). Trimming pared 6 bases from V and 0 bases from J, leaving 6 bases between. This CDR3 comprises 11 residues. The CDR3 here is CSAPNSYEQYF. The CDR3 DNA is TGCAGTGCGCCGAACTCCTACGAGCAGTACTTC.

The chain carries TRBV6-5 and TRBJ1-6; possibly TRBD1 for D (6 bases). Trimming cost V 6 bases and J 6 bases, with 12 bases left between them. The CDR3 spans 14 residues. The germline CDR1 and CDR2 sequences are MNHEY and SVGAGI. In DNA form, the CDR3 reads TGTGCCAGCAGCCCACAGGGCGGTAATTCACCCCTCCACTTT. It is translated as CASSPQGGNSPLHF.

This clone was seen more than once but under ten times. CDR3 sequence (DNA): TGTGCCAGCAGTGCCTGGACAGGGGGCGGAGAGACCCAGTACTTC. It is translated as CASSAWTGGGETQYF. The rearrangement links TRBV25-1 to TRBJ2-5, with 11 bases lining up with TRBD1. V was clipped by 4 bases and J by 4 bases; unmatched bases: 5. From germline, CDR1 is MGHDK and CDR2 SYGVNS. The CDR3 is 15 residues long.

The chain couples TRBV7-2 to TRBJ2-5; no definite D call. CDR1 and CDR2 from the germline V gene are SGHTA and FQGNSA. CDR3 length: 13 residues. Trimming shortened V by 5 bases and J by 1 base, and 8 bases separated the two germline ends. The chain's CDR3 is CASSAQLQETQYF. In DNA form, the CDR3 reads TGTGCCAGCAGCGCTCAACTCCAAGAGACCCAGTACTTC.

The CDR3 reads CAISRDGNTGELFF. The CDR3 DNA is TGTGCCATCAGTCGGGACGGGAACACCGGGGAGCTGTTTTTT. The V and J genes are TRBV10-3 and TRBJ2-2, with D perhaps matching TRBD1 or TRBD2 (5 bases each). The germline V and J ends were trimmed by 5 bases and 1 base, with 8 bases remaining between them. This CDR3 comprises 14 residues. Germline V lookup: CDR1 ENHRY, CDR2 SYGVKD.